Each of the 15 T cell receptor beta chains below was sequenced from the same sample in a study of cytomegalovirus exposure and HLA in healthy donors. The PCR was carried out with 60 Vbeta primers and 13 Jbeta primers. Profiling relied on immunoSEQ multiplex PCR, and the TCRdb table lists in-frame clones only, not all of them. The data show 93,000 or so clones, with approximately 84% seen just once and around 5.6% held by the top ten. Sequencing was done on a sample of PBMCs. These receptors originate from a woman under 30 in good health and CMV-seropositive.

DNA of the CDR3: TGCGCCAGCAGCTTGTCCGTCAGTAGCATAGGGGAATCGGTGGAGACCCAGTACTTC. It specifies CASSLSVSSIGESVETQYF. This chain connects TRBV5-1 to TRBJ2-5; TRBD1 might be the D (5 bases). CDR3 length: 19 residues. The germline V gene has CDR1 SGHRS and CDR2 YFSETQ. Trimming took 1 base from V and 5 from J, leaving 27 bases between them. Together with reference TRBV5-1 and TRBJ2-5, the CDR3 gives the full variable domain: KAGVTQTPRYLIKTRGQQVTLSCSPISGHRSVSWYQQTPGQGLQFLFEYFSETQRNKGNFPGRFSGRQFSNSRSEMNVSTLELGDSALYLCASSLSVSSIGESVETQYFGPGTRLLVL.

For the CDR3, the DNA is TGTGCCAGCAGTTTGTCTGCGGGGGCCAGCACCGGGGAGCTGTTTTTT. Encoded protein: CASSLSAGASTGELFF. The chain joins TRBV27 to TRBJ2-2; maybe TRBD2 (7 bases). V was cut by 3 bases and J by 4 bases, with 15 bases left in between. The CDR3 contains 16 residues. From germline, CDR1 is MNHEY and CDR2 SMNVEV (reference sequence).

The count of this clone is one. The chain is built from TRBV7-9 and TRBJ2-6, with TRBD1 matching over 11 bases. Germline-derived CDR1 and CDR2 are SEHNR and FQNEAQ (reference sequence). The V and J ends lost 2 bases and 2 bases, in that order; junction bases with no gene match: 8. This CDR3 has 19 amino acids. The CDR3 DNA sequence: TGTGCCAGCAGCTTATTCGGACAGGGGGCGAAAACTGGGGCCAACGTCCTGACTTTC. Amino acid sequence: CASSLFGQGAKTGANVLTF.

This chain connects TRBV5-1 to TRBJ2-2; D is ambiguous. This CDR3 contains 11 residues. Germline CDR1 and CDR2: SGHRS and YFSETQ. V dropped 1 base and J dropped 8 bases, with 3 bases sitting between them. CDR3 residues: CASSLLGELFF. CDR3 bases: TGCGCCAGCAGCTTGCTTGGGGAGCTGTTTTTT.

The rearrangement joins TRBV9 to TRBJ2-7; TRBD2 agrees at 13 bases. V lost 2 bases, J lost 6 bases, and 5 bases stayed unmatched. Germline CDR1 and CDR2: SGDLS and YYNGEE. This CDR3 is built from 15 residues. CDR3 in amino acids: CASSVGLAGPGEQYF. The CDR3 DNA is TGTGCCAGCAGCGTGGGACTAGCGGGGCCAGGCGAGCAGTACTTC.

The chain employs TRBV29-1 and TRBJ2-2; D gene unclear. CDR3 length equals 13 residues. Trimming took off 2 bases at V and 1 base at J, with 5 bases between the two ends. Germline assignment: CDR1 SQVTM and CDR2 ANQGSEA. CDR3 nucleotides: TGCAGCGTTGAAAGACAGAACACCGGGGAGCTGTTTTTT. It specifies CSVERQNTGELFF.

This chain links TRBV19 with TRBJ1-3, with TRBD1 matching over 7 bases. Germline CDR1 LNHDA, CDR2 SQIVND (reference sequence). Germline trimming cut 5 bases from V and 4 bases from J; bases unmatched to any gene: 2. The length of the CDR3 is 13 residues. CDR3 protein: CASSEQGGNTIYF. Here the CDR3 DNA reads TGTGCCAGTAGTGAACAGGGGGGAAACACCATATATTTT.

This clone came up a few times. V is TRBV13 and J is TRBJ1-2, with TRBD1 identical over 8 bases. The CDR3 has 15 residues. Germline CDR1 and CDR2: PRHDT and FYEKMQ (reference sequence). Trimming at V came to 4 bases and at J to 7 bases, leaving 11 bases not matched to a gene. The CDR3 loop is CASSSADGQGGGYTF. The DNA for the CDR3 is TGTGCCAGCAGCTCCGCAGACGGACAGGGAGGTGGCTACACCTTC.

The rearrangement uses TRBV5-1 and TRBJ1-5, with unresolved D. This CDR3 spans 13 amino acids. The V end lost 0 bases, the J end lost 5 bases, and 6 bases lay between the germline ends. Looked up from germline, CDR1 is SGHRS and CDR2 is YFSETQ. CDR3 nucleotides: TGCGCCAGCAGCTTGGTTCCCGATCAGCCCCAGCATTTT. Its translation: CASSLVPDQPQHF.

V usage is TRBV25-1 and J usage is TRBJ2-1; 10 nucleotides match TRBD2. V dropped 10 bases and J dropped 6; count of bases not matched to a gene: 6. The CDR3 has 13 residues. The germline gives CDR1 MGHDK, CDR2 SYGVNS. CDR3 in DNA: TGTGCCACCTCCAAGCGGGAGGGCAATGAGCAGTTCTTC. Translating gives CATSKREGNEQFF.

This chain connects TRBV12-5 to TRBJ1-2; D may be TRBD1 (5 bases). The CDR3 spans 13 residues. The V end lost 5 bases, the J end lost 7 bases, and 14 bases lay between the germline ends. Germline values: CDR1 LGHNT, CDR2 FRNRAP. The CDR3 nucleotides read TGTGCTAGTGGTCCGCCGGGACTTTTTGGCTACACCTTC. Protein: CASGPPGLFGYTF.

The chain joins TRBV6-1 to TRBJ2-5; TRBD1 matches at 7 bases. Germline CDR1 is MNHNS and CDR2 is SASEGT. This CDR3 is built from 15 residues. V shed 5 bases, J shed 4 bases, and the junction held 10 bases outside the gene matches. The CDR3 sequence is CASSNPSGGSETQYF. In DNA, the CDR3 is TGTGCCAGCAGTAACCCATCAGGGGGTTCAGAGACCCAGTACTTC.

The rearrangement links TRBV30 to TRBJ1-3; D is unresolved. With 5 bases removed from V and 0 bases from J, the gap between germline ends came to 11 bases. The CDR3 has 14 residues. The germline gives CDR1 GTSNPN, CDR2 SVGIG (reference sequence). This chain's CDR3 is CAWGRWSSGNTIYF. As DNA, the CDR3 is TGTGCCTGGGGCCGTTGGTCCTCTGGAAACACCATATATTTT.

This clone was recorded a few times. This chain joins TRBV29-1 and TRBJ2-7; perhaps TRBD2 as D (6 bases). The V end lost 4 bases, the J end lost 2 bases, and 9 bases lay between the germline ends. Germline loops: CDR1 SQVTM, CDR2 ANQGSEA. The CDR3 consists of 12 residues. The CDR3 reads CSVGAGTYEQYF. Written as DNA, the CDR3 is TGCAGCGTTGGGGCGGGGACCTACGAGCAGTACTTC.

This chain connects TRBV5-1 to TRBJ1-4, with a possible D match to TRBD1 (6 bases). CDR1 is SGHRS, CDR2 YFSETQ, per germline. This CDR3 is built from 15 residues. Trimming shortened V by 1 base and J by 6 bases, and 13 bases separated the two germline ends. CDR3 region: CASSLMQGRHEKLFF. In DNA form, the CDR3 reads TGCGCCAGCAGCTTGATGCAGGGGCGGCATGAAAAACTGTTTTTT.